Presented here are 29 T cell receptor beta chains from one specimen sequenced in a study of cytomegalovirus exposure and HLA in healthy donors. PCR primers comprised 60 Vbeta and 13 Jbeta primers. Only in-frame clones appear in the TCRdb table, and some are missing; sequencing was by immunoSEQ multiplex PCR. Among fewer than 130,000 clones listed, approximately 79% were seen once. The sample was PBMCs. Every receptor here comes from a woman aged 40 to 50 in good health and CMV-seronegative.

This clone was found a few times. The chain combines TRBV28 with TRBJ1-2; tentative D call: TRBD1 (6 bases). The germline gives CDR1 MDHEN, CDR2 SYDVKM. The CDR3 is made up of 14 amino acids. Deletions cut 8 bases from V and 1 base from J, with 14 bases between. CDR3 coding DNA: TGTGCCAGCGCCCCAGGGGACCTTAACTATGGCTACACCTTC. As protein: CASAPGDLNYGYTF.

This clone was picked up one time. The genes are TRBV30 and TRBJ1-1; 7 bases are shared with TRBD1. The CDR3 consists of 13 residues. After removal of 4 bases from V and 5 bases from J, the junction contained 7 bases not matched to a gene. Germline V gene lookup returns CDR1 GTSNPN and CDR2 SVGIG (reference sequence). The CDR3 coding sequence is TGTGCCTGGACTGACAGGGCAGGGACTGAAGCTTTCTTT. As protein: CAWTDRAGTEAFF.

This chain joins TRBV18 and TRBJ1-2, with D perhaps TRBD1 (5 bases). The CDR3 is made up of 13 amino acids. Germline values: CDR1 KGHSH, CDR2 LQKENI. Trimming cost V 2 bases and J 7 bases, with 11 bases left between them. The CDR3 is CASSPSGHRGYTF. CDR3 DNA: TGTGCCAGCTCACCATCTGGACATCGTGGCTACACCTTC. The full variable domain, in which reference TRBV18 and TRBJ1-2 provide the parts outside the CDR3, is NAGVMQNPRHLVRRRGQEARLRCSPMKGHSHVYWYRQLPEEGLKFMVYLQKENIIDESGMPKERFSAEFPKEGPSILRIQQVVRGDSAAYFCASSPSGHRGYTFGSGTRLTVV.

The chain couples TRBV7-2 to TRBJ2-6; D is possibly TRBD1 (5 bases). The CDR3 loop spans 16 amino acids. The germline V gene has CDR1 SGHTA and CDR2 FQGNSA. V lost 7 bases and J lost 4, with 17 bases in between. The CDR3 reads CASTGFRASGANVLTF. The CDR3 DNA reads as TGTGCCAGCACTGGCTTCAGGGCTTCGGGGGCCAACGTCCTGACTTTC.

This clone was detected only a few times. The V call is TRBV7-6, the J call TRBJ1-2; maybe TRBD1 (6 bases). Germline CDR1 SGHVS, CDR2 FNYEAQ. The CDR3 is 16 residues long. Trimming removed 1 base at V and 5 bases at J, with 17 bases between. CDR3 coding DNA: TGTGCCAGCAGCTTAGGAATACAGGGCGCTCCTTATGGCTACACCTTC. As protein: CASSLGIQGAPYGYTF.

The J gene is TRBJ2-1, the V gene TRBV4-3, with 8 positions matching TRBD2. Germline CDR1 reads LGHNA; CDR2 reads YSLEER. The V and J ends lost 1 base and 0 bases, in that order; junction bases with no gene match: 11. The CDR3 runs to 19 residues. This CDR3 is CASSQVLRRGVSSYNEQFF. CDR3 nucleotide sequence: TGCGCCAGCAGCCAAGTTCTTCGGCGGGGGGTTAGCTCCTACAATGAGCAGTTCTTC.

The rearrangement uses TRBV19 and TRBJ1-1, with D uncertain. CDR1 and CDR2 (germline): LNHDA, SQIVND (reference sequence). V dropped 7 bases and J dropped 5 bases, with 11 bases sitting between them. The CDR3 consists of 12 residues. The CDR3 spells CASNEGGTEAFF. The CDR3 DNA sequence: TGTGCCAGTAATGAGGGTGGGACTGAAGCTTTCTTT.

The V and J genes are TRBV6-5 and TRBJ1-1; D remains ambiguous. The CDR3 totals 13 residues. Deletions cut 6 bases from V and 8 bases from J, with 16 bases between. The germline V gene has CDR1 MNHEY and CDR2 SVGAGI. The DNA for the CDR3 is TGTGCCAGCAGCCGGACGCGGGTAACCGAAGCTTTCTTT. This encodes CASSRTRVTEAFF.

The rearrangement joins TRBV28 to TRBJ1-2, with D tentatively TRBD1 (5 bases). In germline, CDR1 is MDHEN, CDR2 SYDVKM. The CDR3 loop spans 14 amino acids. The V end lost 6 bases, the J end lost 5 bases, and 16 bases lay between the germline ends. This chain's CDR3 is CASSSPGAGYGYTF. The CDR3 bases are TGTGCCAGCAGCTCACCTGGGGCCGGGTATGGCTACACCTTC.

J is TRBJ1-5 and V is TRBV9; D might be TRBD1 (6 bases). The CDR3 is 14 residues long. Germline CDR1 and CDR2: SGDLS and YYNGEE. V shed 2 bases and J shed 3 bases, with 9 bases lying between them. CDR3 residues: CASSVGQSNQPQHF. The CDR3 nucleotides read TGTGCCAGCAGCGTTGGACAGTCCAATCAGCCCCAGCATTTT.

The rearrangement joins TRBV7-8 to TRBJ2-1; TRBD2 matches at 10 bases. The germline CDR1 and CDR2 sequences are SGHVS and FQNEAQ. J lost 15 bases, V lost 5 bases, and 13 bases had no gene match. This CDR3 comprises 14 residues. The CDR3 DNA is TGTGCCAGCAGCCTTTGGGCTAGCGGGAGAGAAACGTTCTTC. Translation gives CASSLWASGRETFF.

J is TRBJ2-5 and V is TRBV9, with 7 bases identical to TRBD1. The CDR3 totals 15 residues. V shed 1 base and J 2 bases; nucleotides not matched to a gene: 5. The germline V gene encodes CDR1 SGDLS and CDR2 YYNGEE. The CDR3 loop reads CASSVRGTEQETQYF. The CDR3 nucleotides are TGTGCCAGCAGCGTAAGAGGGACAGAACAAGAGACCCAGTACTTC.

The genes are TRBV6-1 and TRBJ1-1; weak D call: TRBD1 (5 bases). Germline assignment: CDR1 MNHNS and CDR2 SASEGT. V lost 6 bases to trimming and J lost 11 bases, with 16 bases between them. The CDR3 has 12 residues. CDR3 bases: TGTGCCAGCAGCCCCAGGATCGCAGGGGCTTTCTTT. The encoded protein is CASSPRIAGAFF.

The chain combines TRBV2 with TRBJ2-1; D call uncertain. The CDR3 covers 20 residues. Germline CDR1 reads SNHLY; CDR2 reads FYNNEI. V lost 6 bases, J lost 0 bases, and 27 bases lay in between. CDR3 in amino acids: CASSLSIGEYRDLSYNEQFF. CDR3 sequence (DNA): TGTGCCAGCAGCCTATCGATAGGAGAGTACCGCGACCTCTCCTACAATGAGCAGTTCTTC. The whole variable domain, remainder taken from reference TRBV2 and TRBJ2-1, is EPEVTQTPSHQVTQMGQEVILRCVPISNHLYFYWYRQILGQKVEFLVSFYNNEISEKSEIFDDQFSVERPDGSNFTLKIRSTKLEDSAMYFCASSLSIGEYRDLSYNEQFFGPGTRLTVL.

V is TRBV6-5 and J is TRBJ2-2; D is perhaps TRBD2 (7 bases). Trimming took 4 bases from V and 2 from J, leaving 14 bases between them. This CDR3 contains 16 residues. Per the germline V gene, CDR1 is MNHEY and CDR2 is SVGAGI. CDR3 loop: CASSSPRGGNTGELFF. In DNA, the CDR3 is TGTGCCAGCAGTTCTCCAAGGGGGGGAAACACCGGGGAGCTGTTTTTT.

This clone was observed a few times. The chain carries TRBV28 and TRBJ2-5, with 9 positions matching TRBD1. Matching the DNA end better, TRBJ2-7 makes the J call doubtful. The CDR3 length is 15 residues. CDR1 and CDR2 from the germline V gene are MDHEN and SYDVKM. CDR3 nucleotides: TGTGCCAGCAGTACGCCGGGACAGGGTCTTTACGAGCAGTACTTC. It codes for CASSTPGQGLYEQYF.

V gene TRBV6-6 combines with J gene TRBJ2-2; 7 bases are a match to TRBD2. Losses at the gene ends were 11 bases for V and 5 bases for J; bases not matched to a gene: 11. Germline V gene data show CDR1 as MNHNY and CDR2 as SVGAGI (reference sequence). This CDR3 has 14 amino acids. The CDR3 bases are TGTGCCGGCGGCGGGAGACTGGATACCGGGGAGCTGTTTTTT. This gives the protein CAGGGRLDTGELFF.

This clone was picked up one time. Here the CDR3 reads CASSPTGGYNEQFF. The CDR3 region has the DNA TGTGCCAGCAGCCCGACAGGGGGCTACAATGAGCAGTTCTTC. V and J are TRBV27 and TRBJ2-1, with 9 bases matching TRBD1. The CDR3 covers 14 residues. Germline assignment: CDR1 MNHEY and CDR2 SMNVEV (reference sequence). The V and J ends lost 6 bases and 3 bases, in that order; junction bases with no gene match: 3.

The chain links TRBV5-1 to TRBJ2-7; tentative D call: TRBD2 (6 bases). The CDR3 has 15 amino acids. V lost 1 base and J lost 0, with 11 bases in between. Germline CDR1 and CDR2: SGHRS and YFSETQ. The DNA of the CDR3 is TGCGCCAGCAGCTTGACTGGACTAAGCTCCTACGAGCAGTACTTC. Amino acid sequence: CASSLTGLSSYEQYF.

This rearrangement joins TRBV15 to TRBJ1-5, with TRBD1 as a possible D gene (5 bases). CDR1 is LNHNV and CDR2 is YYDKDF in the germline V gene (reference sequence). Trimming removed 4 bases from V and 2 bases from J, with 9 bases in between. The CDR3 length is 14 residues. The CDR3 DNA follows: TGTGCCACCAGCACGGGGGTGGGCAATCAGCCCCAGCATTTT. Translation gives CATSTGVGNQPQHF. Full variable domain (rest looked up from reference TRBV15 and TRBJ1-5): DAMVIQNPRYQVTQFGKPVTLSCSQTLNHNVMYWYQQKSSQAPKLLFHYYDKDFNNEADTPDNFQSRRPNTSFCFLDIRSPGLGDTAMYLCATSTGVGNQPQHFGDGTRLSIL.

The chain has TRBV29-1 and TRBJ2-7, with D unresolved. Germline CDR1 is SQVTM and CDR2 is ANQGSEA. V was trimmed by 0 bases and J by 2 bases, leaving 8 bases between them. The CDR3 has 13 amino acids. CDR3 coding DNA: TGCAGCGTTGAAGAGGGCTACGCCTACGAGCAGTACTTC. It is translated as CSVEEGYAYEQYF.

The J gene is TRBJ1-1, the V gene TRBV6-1; maybe TRBD1 (5 bases). This CDR3 is 15 amino acids long. Looked up from germline, CDR1 is MNHNS and CDR2 is SASEGT. V lost 6 bases, J lost 0 bases, and 14 bases lay in between. The CDR3 loop is CASRRGPTLNTEAFF. The DNA of the CDR3 is TGTGCCAGCAGAAGGGGTCCAACTTTGAACACTGAAGCTTTCTTT.

The chain joins TRBV30 to TRBJ2-1; possible D gene TRBD1, 6 bases. This CDR3 contains 14 residues. V lost 0 bases and J lost 8, with 14 bases in between. Germline CDR1 and CDR2: GTSNPN and SVGIG (reference sequence). The CDR3 DNA sequence: TGTGCCTGGAGTGTAAAGGGGGTACCAGATGAGCAGTTCTTC. It specifies CAWSVKGVPDEQFF. The full variable domain, its missing parts supplied by reference TRBV30 and TRBJ2-1, is SQTIHQWPATLVQPVGSPLSLECTVEGTSNPNLYWYRQAAGRGLQLLFYSVGIGQISSEVPQNLSASRPQDRQFILSSKKLLLSDSGFYLCAWSVKGVPDEQFFGPGTRLTVL.

The V gene is TRBV7-2, the J gene TRBJ2-1, with 9 bases lining up with TRBD2. J was trimmed by 6 bases and V by 1 base; bases with no gene match: 4. In germline, CDR1 is SGHTA, CDR2 FQGNSA. The CDR3 is 15 amino acids. CDR3 sequence (DNA): TGTGCCAGCAGCTTAGGGGGACTAGCTTTCAATGAGCAGTTCTTC. It codes for CASSLGGLAFNEQFF. The variable domain in full, completed from reference TRBV7-2 and TRBJ2-1, reads GAGVSQSPSNKVTEKGKDVELRCDPISGHTALYWYRQSLGQGLEFLIYFQGNSAPDKSGLPSDRFSAERTGGSVSTLTIQRTQQEDSAVYLCASSLGGLAFNEQFFGPGTRLTVL.

Details on this clone: The junction departs from germline at one end; a sequencing error may be responsible. The J gene is TRBJ2-3, the V gene TRBV6-6, with TRBD1 matching 8 bases. This CDR3 spans 12 amino acids. Germline V gene data show CDR1 as MNHNY and CDR2 as SVGAGI (reference sequence). The CDR3 DNA is TGTGCCAGCAGTTCCCGAGGACAGGGCGAGGGTTTT. As protein: CASSSRGQGEGF.

This clone was found a few times. V is TRBV28 and J is TRBJ2-5; 7 bases line up with TRBD2. Trimming cost V 1 base and J 5 bases; bases outside gene matches: 1. Germline-derived CDR1 and CDR2 are MDHEN and SYDVKM. The CDR3 loop spans 13 amino acids. The CDR3 loop reads CASSLLGGETQYF. The CDR3 DNA is TGTGCCAGCAGTTTATTGGGGGGGGAGACCCAGTACTTC.

The V and J genes are TRBV6-6 and TRBJ2-1, with a possible D match to TRBD2 (6 bases). Germline V gene lookup returns CDR1 MNHNY and CDR2 SVGAGI (reference sequence). Deletions cut 2 bases from V and 5 bases from J, with 13 bases between. The CDR3 is 15 amino acids. This CDR3 is CASSYGREWNNEQFF. As DNA, the CDR3 is TGTGCCAGCAGTTACGGCCGGGAGTGGAACAATGAGCAGTTCTTC.

The CDR3 reads CASSIIGLTNTEAFF. For the CDR3, the DNA is TGTGCCAGTAGTATAATCGGACTTACGAACACTGAAGCTTTCTTT. This chain connects TRBV19 to TRBJ1-1; no firm D call. The CDR3 extends over 15 amino acids. V shed 2 bases and J shed 1 base, with 11 bases lying between them. From germline, CDR1 is LNHDA and CDR2 SQIVND (reference sequence).

The gene calls are TRBV30 and TRBJ1-2; tentative D call: TRBD1 (5 bases). Between the trimmed V and J ends, which lost 4 bases and 0 bases, there was a span of 12 bases. Germline CDR1 reads GTSNPN; CDR2 reads SVGIG (reference sequence). This CDR3 is 14 amino acids long. CDR3 amino acids: CAWKGRDSNYGYTF. The CDR3 DNA sequence: TGTGCCTGGAAGGGGAGGGATTCTAACTATGGCTACACCTTC.